Listed here are 29 T cell receptor beta chains from one sample, sequenced in a study of blood T cell repertoires in COVID-19. Data came from immunoSEQ multiplex PCR; TCRdb stores just in-frame clones and leaves some out. Here the sample spans approximately 150,000 clones, about 89% being singletons. Sequenced sample: peripheral blood. Every receptor here comes from an elderly man with acute or convalescent COVID-19.

The J gene is TRBJ2-5, the V gene TRBV7-2, with 15 bases that match TRBD2. This CDR3 has 17 amino acids. The trim removed 3 bases at V and 2 bases at J, leaving 4 bases unmatched. Germline CDR1 SGHTA, CDR2 FQGNSA. CDR3 protein: CASSLLGLAGGQETQYF. Written as DNA, the CDR3 is TGTGCCAGCAGCTTGTTGGGACTAGCGGGGGGTCAAGAGACCCAGTACTTC.

The chain has TRBV7-2 and TRBJ1-5; possible D gene TRBD1, 6 bases. From germline, CDR1 is SGHTA and CDR2 FQGNSA. The length of the CDR3 is 14 residues. Deletions cut 0 bases from V and 7 bases from J, with 10 bases between. The CDR3 nucleotides read TGTGCCAGCAGCTTAGCGCCGGGGGGCCAGCCCCAGCATTTT. Protein product: CASSLAPGGQPQHF.

This clone was seen only once. V usage is TRBV28 and J usage is TRBJ1-2; 7 nucleotides agree with TRBD1. The junction had 16 bases not matched to a gene; V was cut back by 4 bases and J by 8 bases. The CDR3 sequence is 16 residues long. In germline, CDR1 is MDHEN, CDR2 SYDVKM. The CDR3 DNA reads TGTGCCAGCAGTTCAACAGGGGAACTCTACTTAGTAGGCTACACCTTC. The encoded protein is CASSSTGELYLVGYTF.

The CDR3 region is CASRASGGDNEQFF. The CDR3 DNA is TGTGCCAGCAGAGCTAGCGGGGGAGACAATGAGCAGTTCTTC. V usage is TRBV3-1 (or the pseudogene TRBV3-2) and J usage is TRBJ2-1; 10 bases map to TRBD2. The CDR3 sequence is 14 residues long. The germline CDR1 and CDR2 sequences are LGHDT and YNNKEL (reference sequence). J gave up 5 bases and V 6 bases, and 4 bases lay outside the gene matches.

The chain has TRBV28 and TRBJ1-2; no reliable D call. CDR1 MDHEN and CDR2 SYDVKM come from the germline V gene. The ends were cut back, 6 bases at V and 8 bases at J, with 16 bases in the middle. CDR3 size: 13 residues. CDR3 DNA: TGTGCCAGCAGAAACAGATTAATGCTGGGCTACACCTTC. Residues: CASRNRLMLGYTF.

This chain uses TRBV2 with TRBJ1-1; D is undetermined. Germline V gene sequence: CDR1 SNHLY, CDR2 FYNNEI. CDR3 length equals 13 residues. The V end was cut by 6 bases, the J end by 0 bases, with 8 bases between. The CDR3 sequence is CASSGDMNTEAFF. CDR3 nucleotide sequence: TGTGCCAGCAGCGGAGATATGAACACTGAAGCTTTCTTT.

The rearrangement uses TRBV29-1 and TRBJ2-3; 7 bases line up with TRBD1. V trimming: 7 bases; J trimming: 2 bases; junction bases outside the gene matches: 6. Looked up from germline, CDR1 is SQVTM and CDR2 is ANQGSEA. This CDR3 is built from 13 residues. DNA for the CDR3: TGCAGCGCTAGACAGGGCTCCACAGATACGCAGTATTTT. It specifies CSARQGSTDTQYF.

The CDR3 nucleotides are TGTGCCAGCAGCTTCGGGACAGGCTCCGGCTACACCTTC. Translating gives CASSFGTGSGYTF. The chain joins TRBV5-5 to TRBJ1-2, with 8 nucleotides matching TRBD1. This CDR3 has 13 amino acids. CDR1 and CDR2 from the germline V gene are SGHKS and YYEKEE (reference sequence). V gave up 2 bases and J gave up 8 bases; unmatched junction bases: 5.

This clone was seen a handful of times. The J gene is TRBJ1-5, the V gene TRBV28, with D tentatively TRBD1 (5 bases). V dropped 1 base and J dropped 4 bases, with 14 bases sitting between them. The CDR3 has 16 amino acids. Germline CDR1 is MDHEN and CDR2 is SYDVKM. The CDR3 region has the DNA TGTGCCAGCAGTTTATTACCCAAAGGGGCAAATCAGCCCCAGCATTTT. Translation: CASSLLPKGANQPQHF.

The chain has TRBV7-2 and TRBJ2-7, with TRBD1 matching 10 bases. The CDR3 spans 19 residues. Germline V CDR1 and CDR2: SGHTA, FQGNSA. V dropped 2 bases and J dropped 4; count of bases not matched to a gene: 17. DNA for the CDR3: TGTGCCAGCAGCTTATGGATTGGGACAGGGGCCGTTGTCGGGTACGAGCAGTACTTC. Its translation is CASSLWIGTGAVVGYEQYF.

The V and J genes are TRBV24-1 and TRBJ2-3; maybe TRBD2 (6 bases). The germline gives CDR1 KGHDR, CDR2 SFDVKD. Trimming took off 7 bases at V and 4 bases at J, with 20 bases between the two ends. The CDR3 contains 16 residues. DNA for the CDR3: TGTGCCACCAGGGGTACGGTGGTAGCGGAAGCAGATACGCAGTATTTT. It specifies CATRGTVVAEADTQYF.

The chain has TRBV21-1 and TRBJ2-7; the tabulated D call, TRBD1, remains unverified against the DNA. TRBV21-1 is termed a pseudogene. The CDR3 loop spans 14 amino acids. CDR3 sequence: CASSPRTETDEQYF. The CDR3 DNA reads as TGTGCCAGCAGCCCTCGGACAGAGACCGACGAGCAGTACTTC.

This chain links TRBV5-1 with TRBJ1-4, with D unresolved. Trimming removed 0 bases from V and 0 bases from J, with 9 bases in between. Per the germline V gene, CDR1 is SGHRS and CDR2 is YFSETQ. The CDR3 runs to 16 residues. The CDR3 sequence: CASSLELRATNEKLFF. Here the CDR3 DNA reads TGCGCCAGCAGCTTGGAACTTCGTGCAACTAATGAAAAACTGTTTTTT.

The V call is TRBV5-1, the J call TRBJ2-5; TRBD2 aligns across 7 bases. Germline CDR1 reads SGHRS; CDR2 reads YFSETQ. The CDR3 is made up of 14 amino acids. Losses at the gene ends were 2 bases for V and 5 bases for J; bases not matched to a gene: 6. The chain's CDR3 is CASSLGPGGETQYF. DNA for the CDR3: TGCGCCAGCAGCTTAGGGCCCGGGGGGGAGACCCAGTACTTC.

The chain is built from TRBV25-1 and TRBJ1-4, with D maybe TRBD1 (5 bases). Germline CDR1 and CDR2: MGHDK and SYGVNS. This CDR3 has 14 amino acids. V was trimmed by 2 bases and J by 2 bases, leaving 6 bases between them. The CDR3 nucleotides are TGTGCCAGCAGTGAAGGGGCTACTAATGAAAAACTGTTTTTT. Amino acids: CASSEGATNEKLFF.

The genes are TRBV30 and TRBJ2-3; 11 positions agree with TRBD2. The trim removed 4 bases at V and 6 bases at J, leaving 9 bases unmatched. Germline V gene lookup returns CDR1 GTSNPN and CDR2 SVGIG (reference sequence). The CDR3 has 15 amino acids. The CDR3 region has the DNA TGTGCCTGGACCGCTAGCGGGGGGAGGGTTGATACGCAGTATTTT. It yields the protein CAWTASGGRVDTQYF.

There are a few counts of this clone. V and J are TRBV7-9 and TRBJ2-3; TRBD2 agrees at 8 bases. CDR1 is SEHNR, CDR2 FQNEAQ, per germline (reference sequence). CDR3 length: 18 amino acids. J gave up 0 bases and V 3 bases, and 11 bases lay outside the gene matches. In DNA form, the CDR3 reads TGTGCCAGCAGCTTCCCTTTTCGGATAGCGGGGAGCACAGATACGCAGTATTTT. This encodes CASSFPFRIAGSTDTQYF.

The chain links TRBV19 to TRBJ2-5; tentatively, D is TRBD1 (6 bases). Trimming shortened V by 2 bases and J by 4 bases, and 14 bases separated the two germline ends. CDR1 and CDR2 from the germline V gene are LNHDA and SQIVND (reference sequence). This CDR3 comprises 15 residues. CDR3 nucleotides: TGTGCCAGTAGTATACTTCCCAGGGGCGGAGAGACCCAGTACTTC. Its translation is CASSILPRGGETQYF.

The chain links TRBV7-8 to TRBJ1-4, with a tentative D call TRBD1 (6 bases). Germline CDR1 and CDR2: SGHVS and FQNEAQ. Trimming shortened V by 8 bases and J by 7 bases, and 20 bases separated the two germline ends. The CDR3 length is 15 residues. The CDR3 DNA follows: TGTGCCAGCCACGTATCCCCAGGGACAATTGAAAAACTGTTTTTT. This codes for CASHVSPGTIEKLFF.

The chain couples TRBV6-5 to TRBJ2-7; maybe TRBD1 (5 bases). Looked up from germline, CDR1 is MNHEY and CDR2 is SVGAGI. Trimming cost V 5 bases and J 4 bases, with 18 bases left between them. This CDR3 is built from 15 residues. The CDR3 region has the DNA TGTGCCAGCAGTCTCGACAGCGTAATGGTATACGAGCAGTACTTC. As protein: CASSLDSVMVYEQYF.

The genes are TRBV18 and TRBJ1-2, with D hard to call. This CDR3 has 13 residues. Germline values: CDR1 KGHSH, CDR2 LQKENI. Trimming took off 0 bases at V and 9 bases at J, with 11 bases between the two ends. The CDR3 coding sequence is TGTGCCAGCTCACCACCGATAGGAGGTCGCTACACCTTC. It specifies CASSPPIGGRYTF.

This clone showed up just once. The chain carries TRBV19 and TRBJ1-2; a weak D match, TRBD1 (6 bases). CDR1 is LNHDA, CDR2 SQIVND, per germline (reference sequence). The CDR3 consists of 13 residues. V was trimmed by 4 bases and J by 4 bases, leaving 10 bases between them. The CDR3: CASSNGGRYGYTF. CDR3 DNA sequence: TGTGCCAGTAGTAATGGGGGCCGCTATGGCTACACCTTC.

The genes are TRBV3-1 (or the pseudogene TRBV3-2) and TRBJ1-5; D is ambiguous. The germline V gene encodes CDR1 LGHDT and CDR2 YNNKEL (reference sequence). The CDR3 contains 15 residues. Trimming stripped 0 bases from V and 4 bases from J, with 10 bases between. The CDR3 nucleotides are TGTGCCAGCAGCCAAGATCCCGGGGATAATCAGCCCCAGCATTTT. This codes for CASSQDPGDNQPQHF.

A single count supports this clone. V usage is TRBV29-1 and J usage is TRBJ2-2; a possible D gene is TRBD2 (6 bases). Trimming shortened V by 4 bases and J by 0 bases, and 9 bases separated the two germline ends. Germline CDR1 SQVTM, CDR2 ANQGSEA. This CDR3 contains 14 residues. CDR3 DNA: TGCAGCGTTGGACTAGGTTCGAACACCGGGGAGCTGTTTTTT. It specifies CSVGLGSNTGELFF.

This chain links TRBV6-4 with TRBJ2-7; tentative D call: TRBD1 (6 bases). Trimming cost V 6 bases and J 1 base, with 10 bases left between them. CDR1 and CDR2 (germline): MRHNA, SNTAGT. This CDR3 spans 13 amino acids. CDR3 sequence: CASRKDRSYEQYF. CDR3 DNA: TGTGCCAGCAGAAAGGACAGATCCTACGAGCAGTACTTC.

The rearrangement uses TRBV3-1 (or the pseudogene TRBV3-2) and TRBJ1-4, with D tentatively TRBD1 (6 bases). V was trimmed by 4 bases and J by 4 bases, leaving 19 bases between them. The CDR3 is 17 amino acids. CDR1 and CDR2 (germline): LGHDT, YNNKEL (reference sequence). CDR3 sequence (DNA): TGTGCCAGCAGCCTGGATTTCGGGGGGCAAGGTAATGAAAAACTGTTTTTT. It specifies CASSLDFGGQGNEKLFF.

The chain links TRBV11-2 to TRBJ2-7, with 7 bases matching TRBD2. Per germline, CDR1 SGHAT and CDR2 FQNNGV. This CDR3 is 15 amino acids long. V shed 0 bases and J 5 bases; nucleotides not matched to a gene: 7. Written as DNA, the CDR3 is TGTGCCAGCAGCTTAGATACCGGGAGGTACGACGAGCAGTACTTC. Amino acid sequence: CASSLDTGRYDEQYF.

V usage is TRBV28 and J usage is TRBJ1-5; D call uncertain. The CDR3 is 13 amino acids. Germline CDR1 and CDR2: MDHEN and SYDVKM. Trimming took 10 bases from V and 5 from J, leaving 15 bases between them. CDR3 region: CANADRGDQPQHF. The CDR3 bases are TGTGCCAACGCTGATCGGGGTGATCAGCCCCAGCATTTT. Supplemented by reference TRBV28 and TRBJ1-5, the full variable domain reads DVKVTQSSRYLVKRTGEKVFLECVQDMDHENMFWYRQDPGLGLRLIYFSYDVKMKEKGDIPEGYSVSREKKERFSLILESASTNQTSMYLCANADRGDQPQHFGDGTRLSIL.

DNA for the CDR3: TGCAGCGCAGCGGGAGGTCCCTACAATGAGCAGTTCTTC. It translates to CSAAGGPYNEQFF. The chain combines TRBV29-1 with TRBJ2-1, with 9 bases that match TRBD2. The germline gives CDR1 SQVTM, CDR2 ANQGSEA. J gave up 2 bases and V 7 bases, and 3 bases lay outside the gene matches. The CDR3 has 13 amino acids.